This TCR beta chain was observed in a study of control samples from healthy donors and cancer patients. J lost 7 bases, V lost 7 bases, and 11 bases had no gene match. Germline-derived CDR1 and CDR2 are SNHLY and FYNNEI. This CDR3 spans 14 amino acids. Generated by immunoSEQ multiplex PCR, the TCRdb table keeps only in-frame clones and is missing some. Among roughly 190,000 clones listed, roughly 89% were seen once. Source material: blood. The chain is built from TRBV2 and TRBJ2-5; 8 bases are a match to TRBD1. This sequence was found in a woman aged 25-40 years in good health. The CDR3 DNA sequence: TGTGCCAGCAATCAGGGGGCGGAGGAAGGGACCCAGTACTTC. This sequence encodes CASNQGAEEGTQYF.